This T cell receptor (beta chain) was captured by sequencing in a study of blood T cell repertoires in COVID-19. Study in general: T cells, B-cell-depleted T cells, or PBMCs supplied cDNA or gDNA.

Under the authors' procedure: Amplifying reference gene primers gave estimates of nucleated cell counts. Profiling relied on immunoSEQ multiplex PCR, and the TCRdb table lists in-frame clones only, not all of them. V, J and clone size reflect that table, while D and trimming were determined from the DNA. Altogether roughly 360,000 clones are present, over 65% being singletons, with the ten largest covering roughly 1.2%. V was cut by 5 bases and J by 3 bases, with 5 bases left in between. Germline CDR1 is MNHEY and CDR2 is SMNVEV (reference sequence). The CDR3 length is 12 residues. Sequencing used peripheral blood. The chain couples TRBV27 to TRBJ2-1; D not certain. The source is a human donor with acute or convalescent COVID-19. The donor label of this sample is uncertain. CDR3 nucleotides: TGTGCCAGCAGTCCAGACTACAATGAGCAGTTCTTC. It specifies CASSPDYNEQFF.